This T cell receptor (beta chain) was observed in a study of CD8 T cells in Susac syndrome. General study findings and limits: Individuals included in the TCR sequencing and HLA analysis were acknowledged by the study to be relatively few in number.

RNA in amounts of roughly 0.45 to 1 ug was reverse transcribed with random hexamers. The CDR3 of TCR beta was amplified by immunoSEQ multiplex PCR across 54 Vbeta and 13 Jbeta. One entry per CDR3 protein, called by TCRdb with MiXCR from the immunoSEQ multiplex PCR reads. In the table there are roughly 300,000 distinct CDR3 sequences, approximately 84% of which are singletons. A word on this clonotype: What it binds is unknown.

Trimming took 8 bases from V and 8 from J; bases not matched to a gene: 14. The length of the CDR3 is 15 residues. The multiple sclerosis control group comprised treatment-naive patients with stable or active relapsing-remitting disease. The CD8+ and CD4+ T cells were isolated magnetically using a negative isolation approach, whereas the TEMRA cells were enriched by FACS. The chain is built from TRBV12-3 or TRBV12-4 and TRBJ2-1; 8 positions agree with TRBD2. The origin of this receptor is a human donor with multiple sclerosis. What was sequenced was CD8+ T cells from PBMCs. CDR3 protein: CASALRTSRIYEQFF. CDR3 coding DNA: TGTGCCAGCGCCCTAAGGACTAGCAGGATCTATGAGCAGTTCTTC.